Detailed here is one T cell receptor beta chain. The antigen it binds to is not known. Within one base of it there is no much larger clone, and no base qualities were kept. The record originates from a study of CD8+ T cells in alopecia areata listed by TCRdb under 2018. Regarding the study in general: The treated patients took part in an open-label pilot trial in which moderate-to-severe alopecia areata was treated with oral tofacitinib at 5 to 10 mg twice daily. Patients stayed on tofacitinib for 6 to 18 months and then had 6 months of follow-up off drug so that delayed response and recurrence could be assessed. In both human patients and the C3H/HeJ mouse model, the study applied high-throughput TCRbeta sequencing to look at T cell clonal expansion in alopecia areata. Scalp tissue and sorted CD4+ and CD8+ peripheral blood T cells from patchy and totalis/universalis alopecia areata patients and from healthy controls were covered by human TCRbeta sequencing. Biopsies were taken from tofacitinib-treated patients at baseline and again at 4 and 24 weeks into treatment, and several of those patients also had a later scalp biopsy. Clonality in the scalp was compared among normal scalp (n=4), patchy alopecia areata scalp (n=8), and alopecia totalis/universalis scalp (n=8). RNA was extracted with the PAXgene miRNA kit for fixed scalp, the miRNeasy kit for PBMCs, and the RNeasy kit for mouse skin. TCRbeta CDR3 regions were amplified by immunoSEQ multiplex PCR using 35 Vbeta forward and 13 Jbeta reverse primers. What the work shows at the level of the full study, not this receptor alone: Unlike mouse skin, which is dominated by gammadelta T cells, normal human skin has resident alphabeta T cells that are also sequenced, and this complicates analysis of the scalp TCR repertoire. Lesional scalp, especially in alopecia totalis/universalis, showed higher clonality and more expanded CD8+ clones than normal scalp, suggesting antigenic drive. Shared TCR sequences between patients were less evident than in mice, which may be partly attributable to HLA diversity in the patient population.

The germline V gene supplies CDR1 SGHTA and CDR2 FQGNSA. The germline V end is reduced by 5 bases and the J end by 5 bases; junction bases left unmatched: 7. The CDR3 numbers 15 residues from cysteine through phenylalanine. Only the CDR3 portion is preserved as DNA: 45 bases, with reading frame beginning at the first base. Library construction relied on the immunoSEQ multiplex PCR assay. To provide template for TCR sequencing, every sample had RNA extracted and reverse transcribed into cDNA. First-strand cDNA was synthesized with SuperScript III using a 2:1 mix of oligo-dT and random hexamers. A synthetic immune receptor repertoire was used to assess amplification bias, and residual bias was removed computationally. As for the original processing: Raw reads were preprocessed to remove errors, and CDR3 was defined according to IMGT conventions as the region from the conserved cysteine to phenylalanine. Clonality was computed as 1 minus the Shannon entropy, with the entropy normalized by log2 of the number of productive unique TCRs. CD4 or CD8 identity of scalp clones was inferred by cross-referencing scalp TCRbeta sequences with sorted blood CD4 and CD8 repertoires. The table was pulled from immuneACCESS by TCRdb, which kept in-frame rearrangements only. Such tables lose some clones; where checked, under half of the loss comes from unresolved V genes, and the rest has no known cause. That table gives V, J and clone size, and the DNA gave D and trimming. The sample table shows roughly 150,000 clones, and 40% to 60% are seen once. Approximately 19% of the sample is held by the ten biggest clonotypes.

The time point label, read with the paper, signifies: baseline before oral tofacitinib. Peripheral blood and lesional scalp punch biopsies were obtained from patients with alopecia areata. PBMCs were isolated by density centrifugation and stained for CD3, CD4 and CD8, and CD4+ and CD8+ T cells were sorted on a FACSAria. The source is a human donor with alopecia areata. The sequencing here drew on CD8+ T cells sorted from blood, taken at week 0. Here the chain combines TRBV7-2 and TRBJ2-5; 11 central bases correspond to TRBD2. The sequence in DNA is TGTGCCAGCAGCGTAGGCCGGACTAGCGGGGAGACCCAGTACTTC. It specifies CASSVGRTSGETQYF.